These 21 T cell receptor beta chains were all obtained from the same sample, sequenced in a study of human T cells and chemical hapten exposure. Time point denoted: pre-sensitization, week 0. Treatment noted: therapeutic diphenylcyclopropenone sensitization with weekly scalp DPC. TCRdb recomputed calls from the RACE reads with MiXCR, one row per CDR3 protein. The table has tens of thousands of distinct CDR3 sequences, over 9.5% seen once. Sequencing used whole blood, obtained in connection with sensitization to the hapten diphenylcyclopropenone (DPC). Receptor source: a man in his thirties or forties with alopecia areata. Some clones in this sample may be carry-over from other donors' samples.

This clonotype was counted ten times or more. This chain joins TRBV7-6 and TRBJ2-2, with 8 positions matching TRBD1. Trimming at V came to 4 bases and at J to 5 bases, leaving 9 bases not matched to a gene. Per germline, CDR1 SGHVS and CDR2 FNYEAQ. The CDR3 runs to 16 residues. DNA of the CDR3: TGTGCCAGCAGCTCGCCTCAGGGGGCGCGGACCGGGGAGCTGTTTTTT. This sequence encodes CASSSPQGARTGELFF.

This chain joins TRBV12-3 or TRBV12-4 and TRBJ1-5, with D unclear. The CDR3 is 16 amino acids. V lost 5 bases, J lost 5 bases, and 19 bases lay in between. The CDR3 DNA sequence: TGTGCCAGCAGTCGAAAAGTCATAGGAGGAGATCAGCCCCAGCATTTT. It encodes CASSRKVIGGDQPQHF.

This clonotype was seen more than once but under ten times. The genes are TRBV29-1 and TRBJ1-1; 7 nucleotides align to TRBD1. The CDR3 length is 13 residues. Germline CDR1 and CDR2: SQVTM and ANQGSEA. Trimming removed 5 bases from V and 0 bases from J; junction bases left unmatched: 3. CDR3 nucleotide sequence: TGCAGCGTTCCGGGACAGTTGAACACTGAAGCTTTCTTT. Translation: CSVPGQLNTEAFF.

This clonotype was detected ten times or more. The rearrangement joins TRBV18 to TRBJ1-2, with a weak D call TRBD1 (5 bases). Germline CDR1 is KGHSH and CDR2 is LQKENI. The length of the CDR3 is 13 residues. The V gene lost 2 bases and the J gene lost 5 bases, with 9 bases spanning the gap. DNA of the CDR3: TGTGCCAGCTCACCAGCAGGGAATTATGGCTACACCTTC. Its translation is CASSPAGNYGYTF.

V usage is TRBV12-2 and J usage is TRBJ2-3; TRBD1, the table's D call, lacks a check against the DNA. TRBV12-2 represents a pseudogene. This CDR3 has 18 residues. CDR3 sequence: CASRLVYRGGSGTDTQYF. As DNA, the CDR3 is TGTGCAAGTCGCTTAGTGTACAGAGGGGGCAGCGGAACAGATACGCAGTATTTT.

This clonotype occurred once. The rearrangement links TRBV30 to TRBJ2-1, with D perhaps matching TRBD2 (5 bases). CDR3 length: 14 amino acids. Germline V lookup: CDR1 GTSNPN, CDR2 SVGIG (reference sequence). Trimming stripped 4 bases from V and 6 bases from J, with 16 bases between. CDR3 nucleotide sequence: TGTGCCTGGAACCCCGGGCCCGAGGGCAATGAGCAGTTCTTC. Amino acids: CAWNPGPEGNEQFF.

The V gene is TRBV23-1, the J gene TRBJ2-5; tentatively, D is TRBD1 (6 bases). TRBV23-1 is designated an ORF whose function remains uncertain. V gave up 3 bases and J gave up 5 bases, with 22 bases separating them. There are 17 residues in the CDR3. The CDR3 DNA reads TGCGCCAGCAGTCATACTCCCAGGGGCTCCTCTGGGGAGACCCAGTACTTC. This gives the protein CASSHTPRGSSGETQYF.

CDR3 in amino acids: CASTGVRYGYTF. The CDR3 DNA is TGTGCCAGCACGGGGGTTCGCTATGGCTACACCTTC. The chain links TRBV28 to TRBJ1-2, with a weak D call TRBD1 (5 bases). Trimming shortened V by 7 bases and J by 4 bases, and 10 bases separated the two germline ends. The CDR3 spans 12 residues. The germline gives CDR1 MDHEN, CDR2 SYDVKM.

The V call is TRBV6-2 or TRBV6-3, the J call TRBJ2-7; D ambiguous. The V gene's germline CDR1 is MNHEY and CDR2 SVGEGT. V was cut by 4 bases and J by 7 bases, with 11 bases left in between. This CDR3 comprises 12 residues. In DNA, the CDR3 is TGTGCCAGCAGTTCCCTCCCTCGGGAGCAGTACGTC. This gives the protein CASSSLPREQYV.

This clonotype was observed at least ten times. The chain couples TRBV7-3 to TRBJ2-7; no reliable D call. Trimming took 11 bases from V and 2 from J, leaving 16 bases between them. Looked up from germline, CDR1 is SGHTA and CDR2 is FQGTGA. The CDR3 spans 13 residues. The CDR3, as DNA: TGTGCCGGCAAGCTAGAGTCCCCCTACGAGCAGTACGTC. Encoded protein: CAGKLESPYEQYV.

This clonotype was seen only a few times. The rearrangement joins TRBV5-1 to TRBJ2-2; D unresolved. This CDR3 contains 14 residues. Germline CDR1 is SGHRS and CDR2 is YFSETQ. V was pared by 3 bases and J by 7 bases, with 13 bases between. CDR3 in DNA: TGCGCCAGCAGCTCCCGTGGGGATGGCGGGGAGCTGTTTTTT. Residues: CASSSRGDGGELFF. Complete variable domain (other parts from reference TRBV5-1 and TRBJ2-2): KAGVTQTPRYLIKTRGQQVTLSCSPISGHRSVSWYQQTPGQGLQFLFEYFSETQRNKGNFPGRFSGRQFSNSRSEMNVSTLELGDSALYLCASSSRGDGGELFFGEGSRLTVL.

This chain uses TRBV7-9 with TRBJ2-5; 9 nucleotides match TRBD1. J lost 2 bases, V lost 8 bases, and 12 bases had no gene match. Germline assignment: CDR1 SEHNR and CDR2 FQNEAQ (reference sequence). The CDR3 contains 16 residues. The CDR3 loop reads CASGSRDRVPQETQYF. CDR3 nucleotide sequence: TGTGCCAGCGGAAGCCGGGACAGGGTCCCGCAAGAGACCCAGTACTTC.

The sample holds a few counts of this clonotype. This CDR3 is CSVRVGLQETQYF. In DNA, the CDR3 is TGCAGCGTCCGAGTGGGACTGCAAGAGACCCAGTACTTC. The genes are TRBV29-1 and TRBJ2-5, with a tentative D call TRBD2 (6 bases). The CDR3 contains 13 residues. The V end lost 6 bases, the J end lost 2 bases, and 13 bases lay between the germline ends. Germline V gene sequence: CDR1 SQVTM, CDR2 ANQGSEA.

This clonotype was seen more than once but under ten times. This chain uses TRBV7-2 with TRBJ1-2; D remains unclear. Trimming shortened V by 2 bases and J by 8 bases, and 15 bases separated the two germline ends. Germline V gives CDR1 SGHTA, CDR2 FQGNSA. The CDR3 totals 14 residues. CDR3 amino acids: CASSLSRAVPGYTF. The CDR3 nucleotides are TGTGCCAGCAGCTTAAGTAGGGCAGTGCCGGGCTACACCTTC. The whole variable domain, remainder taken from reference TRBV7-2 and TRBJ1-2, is GAGVSQSPSNKVTEKGKDVELRCDPISGHTALYWYRQSLGQGLEFLIYFQGNSAPDKSGLPSDRFSAERTGGSVSTLTIQRTQQEDSAVYLCASSLSRAVPGYTFGSGTRLTVV.

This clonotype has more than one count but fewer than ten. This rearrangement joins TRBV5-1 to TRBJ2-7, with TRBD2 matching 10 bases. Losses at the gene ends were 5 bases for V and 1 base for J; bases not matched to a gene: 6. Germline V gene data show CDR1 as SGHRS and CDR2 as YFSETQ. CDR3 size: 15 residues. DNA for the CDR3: TGCGCCAGCAGATATAGCGGGGGGACTTCCTACGAGCAGTACTTC. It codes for CASRYSGGTSYEQYF.

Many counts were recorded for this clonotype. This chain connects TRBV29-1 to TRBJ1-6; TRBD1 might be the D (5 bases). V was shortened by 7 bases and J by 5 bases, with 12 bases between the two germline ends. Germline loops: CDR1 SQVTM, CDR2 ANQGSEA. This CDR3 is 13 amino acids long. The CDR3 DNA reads TGCAGCGCCGGGACTGATGATAATTCACCCCTCCACTTT. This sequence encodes CSAGTDDNSPLHF.

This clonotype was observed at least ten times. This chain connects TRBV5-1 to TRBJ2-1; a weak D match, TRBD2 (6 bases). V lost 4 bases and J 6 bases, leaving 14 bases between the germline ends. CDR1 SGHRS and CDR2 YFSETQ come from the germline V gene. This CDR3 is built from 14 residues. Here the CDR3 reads CASSPSTSTNEQFF. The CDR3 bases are TGCGCCAGCAGCCCATCGACTAGTACCAATGAGCAGTTCTTC.

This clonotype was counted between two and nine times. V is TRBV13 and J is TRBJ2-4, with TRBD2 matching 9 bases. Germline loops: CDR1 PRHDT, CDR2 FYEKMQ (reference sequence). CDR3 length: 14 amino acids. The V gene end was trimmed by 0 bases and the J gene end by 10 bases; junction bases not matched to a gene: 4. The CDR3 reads CASSLGSGSGIQYF. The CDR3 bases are TGTGCCAGCAGCTTAGGTAGCGGGAGTGGTATTCAGTACTTC.

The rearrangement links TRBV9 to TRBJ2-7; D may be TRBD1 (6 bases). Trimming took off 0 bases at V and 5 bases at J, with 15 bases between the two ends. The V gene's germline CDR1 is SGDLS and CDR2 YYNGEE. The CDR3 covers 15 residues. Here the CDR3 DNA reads TGTGCCAGCAGCGTAGCGGGTGGTCAGGGGAACGAGCAGTACTTC. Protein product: CASSVAGGQGNEQYF.

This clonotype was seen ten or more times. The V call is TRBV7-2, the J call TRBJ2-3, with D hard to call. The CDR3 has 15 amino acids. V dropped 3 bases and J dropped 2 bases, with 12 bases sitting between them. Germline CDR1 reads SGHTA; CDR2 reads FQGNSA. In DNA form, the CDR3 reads TGTGCCAGCAGCTTCGCCCGCCGGATCACAGATACGCAGTATTTT. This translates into CASSFARRITDTQYF.

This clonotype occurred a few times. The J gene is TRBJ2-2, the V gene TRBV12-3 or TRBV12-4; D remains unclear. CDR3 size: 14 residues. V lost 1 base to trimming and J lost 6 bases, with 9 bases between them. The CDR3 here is CASSLGGSSGELFF. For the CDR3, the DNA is TGTGCCAGCAGTTTAGGGGGTTCATCCGGGGAGCTGTTTTTT.